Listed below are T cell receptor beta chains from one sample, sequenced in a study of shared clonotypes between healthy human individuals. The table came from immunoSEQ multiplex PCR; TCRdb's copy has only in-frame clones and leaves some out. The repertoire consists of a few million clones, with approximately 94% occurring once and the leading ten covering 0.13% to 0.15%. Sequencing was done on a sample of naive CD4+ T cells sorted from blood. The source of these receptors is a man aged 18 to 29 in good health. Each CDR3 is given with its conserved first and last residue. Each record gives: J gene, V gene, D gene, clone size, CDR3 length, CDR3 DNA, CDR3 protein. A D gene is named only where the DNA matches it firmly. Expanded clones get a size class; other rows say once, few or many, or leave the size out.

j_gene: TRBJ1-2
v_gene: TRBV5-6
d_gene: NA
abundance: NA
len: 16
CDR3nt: TGTGCCAGCAGCTTGGGACAGATAGCAGCTAACTATGGCTACACCTTC
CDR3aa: CASSLGQIAANYGYTF

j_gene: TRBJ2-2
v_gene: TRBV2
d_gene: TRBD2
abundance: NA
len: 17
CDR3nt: TGTGCCAGCAGTGGCGCTAGCGGGAGGGCCGACACCGGGGAGCTGTTTTTT
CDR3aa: CASSGASGRADTGELFF

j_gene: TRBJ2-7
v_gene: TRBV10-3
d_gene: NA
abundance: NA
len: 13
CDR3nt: TGTGCCATCGCGGACGGCCCCCCCTACGAGCAGTACTTC
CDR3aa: CAIADGPPYEQYF

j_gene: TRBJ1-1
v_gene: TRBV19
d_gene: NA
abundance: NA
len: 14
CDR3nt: TGTGCCAGTAGTACCGTGACAGGGAACACTGAAGCTTTCTTT
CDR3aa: CASSTVTGNTEAFF

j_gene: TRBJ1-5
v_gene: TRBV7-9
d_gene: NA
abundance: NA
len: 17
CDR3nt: TGTGCCAGCAGCTTAGGTCAGGGAGAGGATAGCAATCAGCCCCAGCATTTT
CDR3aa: CASSLGQGEDSNQPQHF

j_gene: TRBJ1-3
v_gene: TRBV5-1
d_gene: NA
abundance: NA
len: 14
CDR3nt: TGCGCCAGCAGCTTGACGGTCTCTGGAAACACCATATATTTT
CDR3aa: CASSLTVSGNTIYF

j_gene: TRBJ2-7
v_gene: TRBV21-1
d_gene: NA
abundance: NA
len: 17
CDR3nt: TGTGCCAGCAGCAAAAAACGGGGCCAGGGTCCGGCCTACGAGCAGTACTTC
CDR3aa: CASSKKRGQGPAYEQYF

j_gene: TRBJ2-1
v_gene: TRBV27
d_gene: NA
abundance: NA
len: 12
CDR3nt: TGTGCCAGCAGTTTTGGTGTAGGTTATCAGTTCTTC
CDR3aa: CASSFGVGYQFF

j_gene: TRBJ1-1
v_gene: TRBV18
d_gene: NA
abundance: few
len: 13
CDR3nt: TGTGCCAGCTCCCTGGACAGGAACACTGAAGCTTTCTTT
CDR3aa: CASSLDRNTEAFF

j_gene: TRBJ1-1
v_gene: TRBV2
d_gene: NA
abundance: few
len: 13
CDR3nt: TGTGCCAGCAGTGCGGAGGAGAACACTGAAGCTTTCTTT
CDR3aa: CASSAEENTEAFF

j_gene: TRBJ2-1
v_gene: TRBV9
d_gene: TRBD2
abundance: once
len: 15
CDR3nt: TGTGCCAGCACTCCCGCGGGGGATCCCTACAATGAGCAGTTCTTC
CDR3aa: CASTPAGDPYNEQFF

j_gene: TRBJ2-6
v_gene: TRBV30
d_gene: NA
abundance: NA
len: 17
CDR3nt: TGTGCCTGGAGTGCCCAAAAAACGGACAGATCCTTCGGCGTCCTGACTTTC
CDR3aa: CAWSAQKTDRSFGVLTF

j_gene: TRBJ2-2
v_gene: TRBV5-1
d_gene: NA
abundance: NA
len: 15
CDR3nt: TGCGCCAGCAGCCGAATCGGGTCCCCCACCGGGGAGCTGTTTTTT
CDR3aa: CASSRIGSPTGELFF

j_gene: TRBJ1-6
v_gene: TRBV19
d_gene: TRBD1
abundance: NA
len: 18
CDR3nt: TGTGCCAGTAGTATCGGGGGGACAGGGGTTCGCTATAATTCACCCCTCCACTTT
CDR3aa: CASSIGGTGVRYNSPLHF

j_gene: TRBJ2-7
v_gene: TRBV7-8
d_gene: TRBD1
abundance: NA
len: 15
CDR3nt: TGTGCCAGCAGCTCTGCCGGGACAGGGATTTACGAGCAGTACTTC
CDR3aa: CASSSAGTGIYEQYF

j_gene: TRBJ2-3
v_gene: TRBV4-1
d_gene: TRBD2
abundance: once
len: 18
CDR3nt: TGCGCCAGCAGCCAACTTTCCCCGGGGGGGGGCCGCACAGATACGCAGTATTTT
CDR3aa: CASSQLSPGGGRTDTQYF

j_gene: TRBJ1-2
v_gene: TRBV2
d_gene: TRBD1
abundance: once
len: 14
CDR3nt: TGTGCCAGCAGTCGGACAGGGATCGACTATGGCTACACCTTC
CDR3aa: CASSRTGIDYGYTF

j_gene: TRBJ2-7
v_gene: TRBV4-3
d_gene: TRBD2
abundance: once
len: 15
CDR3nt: TGCGCCAGCAGCCAAGAGGCTAGCGGGAGTTACGAGCAGTACTTC
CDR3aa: CASSQEASGSYEQYF

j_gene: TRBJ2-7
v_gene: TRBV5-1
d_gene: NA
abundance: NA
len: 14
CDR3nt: TGCGCCAGCAGTTCTATATCGTCAGGGGCCGAGCAGTACTTC
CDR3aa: CASSSISSGAEQYF

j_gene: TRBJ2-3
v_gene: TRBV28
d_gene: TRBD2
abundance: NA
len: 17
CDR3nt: TGTGCCAGCAGTTTACCCCTAGCGGGGGGGTCCACAGATACGCAGTATTTT
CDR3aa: CASSLPLAGGSTDTQYF

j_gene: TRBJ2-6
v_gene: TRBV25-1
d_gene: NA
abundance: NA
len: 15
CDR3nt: TGTGCCAGCAGTGTAGAGGGAACAGGGGCCAACGTCCTGACTTTC
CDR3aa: CASSVEGTGANVLTF

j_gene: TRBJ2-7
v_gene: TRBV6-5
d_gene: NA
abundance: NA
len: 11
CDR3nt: TGTGCCAGCAGGCGCTCCTACGAGCAGTACTTC
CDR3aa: CASRRSYEQYF

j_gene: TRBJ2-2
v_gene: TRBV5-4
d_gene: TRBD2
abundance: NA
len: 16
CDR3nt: TGTGCCAGCCAGCCCCAGCGGGGGGAAAACACCGGGGAGCTGTTTTTT
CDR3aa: CASQPQRGENTGELFF

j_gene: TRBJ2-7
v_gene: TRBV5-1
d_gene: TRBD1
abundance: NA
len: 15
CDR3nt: TGCGCCAGCAGCGCCCCGGACAGGGCATCCTACGAGCAGTACTTC
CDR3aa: CASSAPDRASYEQYF

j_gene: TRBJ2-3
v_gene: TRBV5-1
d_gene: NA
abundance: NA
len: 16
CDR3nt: TGCGCCAGCAGCCCACGGGGGATCGGCCACACAGATACGCAGTATTTT
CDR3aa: CASSPRGIGHTDTQYF

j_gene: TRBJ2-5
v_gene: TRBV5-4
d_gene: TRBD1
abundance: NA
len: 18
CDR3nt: TGTGCCAGCAGCTTGCCTACGAGCCCGGGACAGAAAAAAGAGACCCAGTACTTC
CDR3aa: CASSLPTSPGQKKETQYF

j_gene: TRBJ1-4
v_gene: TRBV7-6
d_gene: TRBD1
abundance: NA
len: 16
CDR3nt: TGTGCCAGCAGCTTGCCGACAGGGGGCTTCAATGAAAAACTGTTTTTT
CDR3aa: CASSLPTGGFNEKLFF

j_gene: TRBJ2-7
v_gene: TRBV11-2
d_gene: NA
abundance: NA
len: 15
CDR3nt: TGTGCCAGCAGCATTGGACCTCGGGGAACCGACGAGCAGTACTTC
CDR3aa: CASSIGPRGTDEQYF

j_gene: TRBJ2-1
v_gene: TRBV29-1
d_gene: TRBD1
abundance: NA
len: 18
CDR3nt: TGCAGCGTTGAGAGAGAAGTAGGGACAGGGTCCCCCTACAATGAGCAGTTCTTC
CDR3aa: CSVEREVGTGSPYNEQFF